The text below deals with one TCR beta chain. Its target is unknown. The sample is drawn from a study of blood T cells in healthy people across ages. Findings and caveats of the study: Versus aged donors, long-lived donors had higher diversity and more naive CD4+ cells. Researchers judged that diversity estimates from one million T cells fell short of true values.

The second PCR ran about 6 to 11 cycles with a sample-barcoded 5' primer and J-beta primers. Each of the samples gave a minimum of 2.5 million paired-end reads that contained CDR3. TCRdb itself ran the 5' RACE reads through MiXCR, one entry per CDR3 protein. The sample carries some 1,800,000 distinct CDR3 sequences, about 39% recorded once. V lost 4 bases to trimming and J lost 0 bases, with 20 bases between them. The CDR3 consists of 18 residues. Germline values: CDR1 SGHTA, CDR2 FQGTGA. V gene TRBV7-3 combines with J gene TRBJ2-3, with D possibly being TRBD2 (7 bases). The TCR was taken from a human donor in good health. The sequencing input was blood. The CDR3 bases are TGTGCCAGCAGCTCCCGGAGGGGCGGGGGCCCCAGCACAGATACGCAGTATTTT. As protein: CASSSRRGGGPSTDTQYF.